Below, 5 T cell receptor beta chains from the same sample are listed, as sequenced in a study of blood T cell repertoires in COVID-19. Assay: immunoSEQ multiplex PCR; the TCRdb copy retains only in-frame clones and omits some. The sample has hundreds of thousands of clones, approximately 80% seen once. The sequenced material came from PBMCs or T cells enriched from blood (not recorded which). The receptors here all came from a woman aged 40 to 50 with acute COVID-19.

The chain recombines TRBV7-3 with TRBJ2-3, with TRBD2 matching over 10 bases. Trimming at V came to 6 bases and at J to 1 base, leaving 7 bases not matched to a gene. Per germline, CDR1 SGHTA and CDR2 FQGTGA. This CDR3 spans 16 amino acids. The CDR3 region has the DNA TGTGCCAGCAGGCAAACCGGGACTAGCGGCACAGATACGCAGTATTTT. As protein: CASRQTGTSGTDTQYF.

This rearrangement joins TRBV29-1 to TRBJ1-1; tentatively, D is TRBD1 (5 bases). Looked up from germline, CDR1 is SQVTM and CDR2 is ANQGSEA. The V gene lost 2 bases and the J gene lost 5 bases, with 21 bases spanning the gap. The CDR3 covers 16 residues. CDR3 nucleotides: TGCAGCGTTGAAAAGGGGACGGCCGGGGGAAGGACTGAAGCTTTCTTT. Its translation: CSVEKGTAGGRTEAFF.

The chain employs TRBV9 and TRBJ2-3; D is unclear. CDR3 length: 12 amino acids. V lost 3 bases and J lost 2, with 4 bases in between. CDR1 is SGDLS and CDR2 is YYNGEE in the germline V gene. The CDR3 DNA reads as TGTGCCAGCAGCGCGTTCACAGATACGCAGTATTTT. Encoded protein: CASSAFTDTQYF.

The CDR3 nucleotides are TGTGCCAGCAGTGATTCCGGACAGCCTTTCTATGGCTACACCTTC. Translation: CASSDSGQPFYGYTF. The rearrangement joins TRBV6-1 to TRBJ1-2; the D gene is possibly TRBD1 (6 bases). The CDR3 is 15 residues long. V was shortened by 3 bases and J by 4 bases, with 15 bases between the two germline ends. Germline CDR1 MNHNS, CDR2 SASEGT.

In DNA, the CDR3 is TGTGCCAGCAGCTTATCTACGGGTATTGAAGCTTTCTTT. The encoded protein is CASSLSTGIEAFF. The genes are TRBV11-2 and TRBJ1-1, with D uncertain. The V gene's germline CDR1 is SGHAT and CDR2 FQNNGV. This CDR3 has 13 amino acids. Trimming shortened V by 2 bases and J by 7 bases, and 11 bases separated the two germline ends.